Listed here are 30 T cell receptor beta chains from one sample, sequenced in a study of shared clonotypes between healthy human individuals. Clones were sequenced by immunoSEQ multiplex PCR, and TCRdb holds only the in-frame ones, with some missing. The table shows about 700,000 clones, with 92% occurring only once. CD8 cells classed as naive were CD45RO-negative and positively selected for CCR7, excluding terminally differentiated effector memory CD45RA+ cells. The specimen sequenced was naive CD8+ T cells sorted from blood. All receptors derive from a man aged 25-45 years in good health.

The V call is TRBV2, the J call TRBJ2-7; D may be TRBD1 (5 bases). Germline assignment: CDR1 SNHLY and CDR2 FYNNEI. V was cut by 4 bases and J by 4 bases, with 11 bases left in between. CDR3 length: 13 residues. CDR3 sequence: CASSAQAGYEQYF. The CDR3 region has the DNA TGTGCCAGCAGTGCACAGGCTGGATACGAGCAGTACTTC. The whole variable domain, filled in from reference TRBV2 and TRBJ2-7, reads EPEVTQTPSHQVTQMGQEVILRCVPISNHLYFYWYRQILGQKVEFLVSFYNNEISEKSEIFDDQFSVERPDGSNFTLKIRSTKLEDSAMYFCASSAQAGYEQYFGPGTRLTVT.

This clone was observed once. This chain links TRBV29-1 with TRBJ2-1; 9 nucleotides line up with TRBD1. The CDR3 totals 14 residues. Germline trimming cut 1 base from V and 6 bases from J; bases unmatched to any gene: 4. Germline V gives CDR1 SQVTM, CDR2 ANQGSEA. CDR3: CSVEGQGVINEQFF. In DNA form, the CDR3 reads TGCAGCGTTGAAGGACAGGGGGTAATCAATGAGCAGTTCTTC.

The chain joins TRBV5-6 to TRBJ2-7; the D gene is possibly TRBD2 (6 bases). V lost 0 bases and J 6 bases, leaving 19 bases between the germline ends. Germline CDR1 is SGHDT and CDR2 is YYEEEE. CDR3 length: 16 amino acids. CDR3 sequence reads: CASSLGSAGPRVEQYF. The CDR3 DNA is TGTGCCAGCAGCTTGGGGTCCGCGGGGCCCAGGGTCGAGCAGTACTTC. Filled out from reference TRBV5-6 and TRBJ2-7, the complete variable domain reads DAGVTQSPTHLIKTRGQQVTLRCSPKSGHDTVSWYQQALGQGPQFIFQYYEEEERQRGNFPDRFSGHQFPNYSSELNVNALLLGDSALYLCASSLGSAGPRVEQYFGPGTRLTVT.

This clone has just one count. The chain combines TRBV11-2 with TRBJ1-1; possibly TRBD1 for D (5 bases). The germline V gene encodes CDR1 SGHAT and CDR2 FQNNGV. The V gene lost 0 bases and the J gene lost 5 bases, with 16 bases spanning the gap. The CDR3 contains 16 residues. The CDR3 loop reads CASSLEFAGLWTEAFF. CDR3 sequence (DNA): TGTGCCAGCAGCTTAGAATTTGCGGGGCTATGGACTGAAGCTTTCTTT.

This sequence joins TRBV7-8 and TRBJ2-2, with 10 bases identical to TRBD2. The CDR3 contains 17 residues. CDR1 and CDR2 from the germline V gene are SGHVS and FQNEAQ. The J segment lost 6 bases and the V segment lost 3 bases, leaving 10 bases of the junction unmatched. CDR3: CASSLKLAGLEPGELFF. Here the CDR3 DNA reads TGTGCCAGCAGCTTGAAACTAGCGGGATTAGAACCCGGGGAGCTGTTTTTT. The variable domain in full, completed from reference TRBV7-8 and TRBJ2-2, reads GAGVSQSPRYKVAKRGQDVALRCDPISGHVSLFWYQQALGQGPEFLTYFQNEAQLDKSGLPSDRFFAERPEGSVSTLKIQRTQQEDSAVYLCASSLKLAGLEPGELFFGEGSRLTVL.

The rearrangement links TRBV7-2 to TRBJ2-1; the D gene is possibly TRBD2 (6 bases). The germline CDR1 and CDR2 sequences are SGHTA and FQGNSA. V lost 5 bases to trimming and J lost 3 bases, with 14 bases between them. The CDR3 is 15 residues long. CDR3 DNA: TGTGCCAGCAGCCCCGGGAGCCAGAACTACAATGAGCAGTTCTTC. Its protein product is CASSPGSQNYNEQFF.

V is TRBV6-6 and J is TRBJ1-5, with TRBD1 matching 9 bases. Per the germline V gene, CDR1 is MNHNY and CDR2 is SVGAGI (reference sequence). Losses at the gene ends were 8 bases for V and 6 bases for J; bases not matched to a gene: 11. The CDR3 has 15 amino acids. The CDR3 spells CASVGGTGIGQPQHF. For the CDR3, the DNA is TGTGCCAGCGTGGGGGGGACAGGGATCGGTCAGCCCCAGCATTTT.

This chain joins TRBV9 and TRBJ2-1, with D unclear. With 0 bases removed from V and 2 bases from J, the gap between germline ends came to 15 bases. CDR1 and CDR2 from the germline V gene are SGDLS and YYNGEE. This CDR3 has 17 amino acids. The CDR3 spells CASSVDSSAITYNEQFF. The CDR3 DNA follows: TGTGCCAGCAGCGTAGACTCCTCAGCTATTACCTACAATGAGCAGTTCTTC.

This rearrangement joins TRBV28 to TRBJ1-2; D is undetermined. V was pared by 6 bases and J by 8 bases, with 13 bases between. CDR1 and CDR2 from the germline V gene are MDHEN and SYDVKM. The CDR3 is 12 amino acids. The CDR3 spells CASSLTGWGYTF. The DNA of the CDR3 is TGTGCCAGCAGCCTAACGGGATGGGGCTACACCTTC.

Here the CDR3 reads CASSVGGRTTDTQYF. CDR3 sequence (DNA): TGTGCCAGCAGCGTCGGCGGGAGAACCACAGATACGCAGTATTTT. The rearrangement links TRBV9 to TRBJ2-3; 7 nucleotides line up with TRBD2. CDR3 length: 15 amino acids. With V trimmed by 2 bases and J by 2 bases, 5 bases remained unmatched. Per the germline V gene, CDR1 is SGDLS and CDR2 is YYNGEE.

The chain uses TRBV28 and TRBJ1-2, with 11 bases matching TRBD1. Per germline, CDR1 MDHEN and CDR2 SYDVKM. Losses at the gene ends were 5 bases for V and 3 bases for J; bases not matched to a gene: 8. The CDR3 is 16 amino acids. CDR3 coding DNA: TGTGCCAGCAGTCCGCTGGGACAGGGGGAAGACTATGGCTACACCTTC. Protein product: CASSPLGQGEDYGYTF.

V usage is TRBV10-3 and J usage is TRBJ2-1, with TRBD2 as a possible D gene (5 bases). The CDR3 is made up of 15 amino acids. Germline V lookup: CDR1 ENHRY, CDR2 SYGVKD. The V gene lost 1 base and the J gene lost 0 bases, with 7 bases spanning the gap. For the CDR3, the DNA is TGTGCCATCAGTGAGTACCGGGACTCCTACAATGAGCAGTTCTTC. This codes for CAISEYRDSYNEQFF.

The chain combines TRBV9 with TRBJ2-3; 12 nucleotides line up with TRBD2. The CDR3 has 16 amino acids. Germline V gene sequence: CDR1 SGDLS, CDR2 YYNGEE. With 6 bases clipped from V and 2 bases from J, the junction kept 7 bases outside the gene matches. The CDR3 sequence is CASTPGLAGTTDTQYF. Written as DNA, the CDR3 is TGTGCCAGCACCCCCGGACTAGCGGGAACCACAGATACGCAGTATTTT.

DNA of the CDR3: TGTGCCAGCAGTTTATTGTCCAGAAGGGGTGGGATGCCATCCTACAATGAGCAGTTCTTC. It is translated as CASSLLSRRGGMPSYNEQFF. The V call is TRBV27, the J call TRBJ2-1; the D gene is possibly TRBD1 (5 bases). The CDR3 has 20 residues. V lost 1 base to trimming and J lost 1 base, with 23 bases between them. The germline gives CDR1 MNHEY, CDR2 SMNVEV (reference sequence).

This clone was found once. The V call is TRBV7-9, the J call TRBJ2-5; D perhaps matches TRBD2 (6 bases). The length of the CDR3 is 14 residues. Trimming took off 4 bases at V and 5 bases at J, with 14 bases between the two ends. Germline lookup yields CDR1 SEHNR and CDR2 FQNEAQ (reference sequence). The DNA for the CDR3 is TGTGCCAGCAGCTCCCCGACTAGGGCGGAGACCCAGTACTTC. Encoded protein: CASSSPTRAETQYF.

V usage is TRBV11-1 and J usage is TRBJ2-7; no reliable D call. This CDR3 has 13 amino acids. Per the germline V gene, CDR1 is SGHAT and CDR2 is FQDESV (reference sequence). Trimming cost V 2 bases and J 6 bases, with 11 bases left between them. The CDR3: CASSLSLATEQYF. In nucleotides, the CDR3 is TGTGCCAGCAGCTTAAGTCTGGCCACCGAGCAGTACTTC.

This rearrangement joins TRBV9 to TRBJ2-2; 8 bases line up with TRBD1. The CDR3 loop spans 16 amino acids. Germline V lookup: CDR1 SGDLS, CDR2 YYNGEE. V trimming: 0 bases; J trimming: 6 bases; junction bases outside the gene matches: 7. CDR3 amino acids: CASSVVGTGAAGELFF. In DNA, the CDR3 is TGTGCCAGCAGCGTAGTGGGGACAGGTGCTGCCGGGGAGCTGTTTTTT.

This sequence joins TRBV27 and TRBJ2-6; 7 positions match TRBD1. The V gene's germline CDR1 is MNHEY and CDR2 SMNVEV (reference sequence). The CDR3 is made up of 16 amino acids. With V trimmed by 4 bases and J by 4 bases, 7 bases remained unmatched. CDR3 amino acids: CASSSQQGWGANVLTF. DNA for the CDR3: TGTGCCAGCAGTTCGCAACAGGGGTGGGGGGCCAACGTCCTGACTTTC.

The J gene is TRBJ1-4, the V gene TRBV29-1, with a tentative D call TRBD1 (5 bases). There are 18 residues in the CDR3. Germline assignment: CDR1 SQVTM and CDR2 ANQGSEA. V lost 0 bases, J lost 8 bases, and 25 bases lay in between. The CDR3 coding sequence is TGCAGCGTTGAAGATGTGAAGGGACGTTTGCGCGGAGGGGAAAAACTGTTTTTT. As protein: CSVEDVKGRLRGGEKLFF.

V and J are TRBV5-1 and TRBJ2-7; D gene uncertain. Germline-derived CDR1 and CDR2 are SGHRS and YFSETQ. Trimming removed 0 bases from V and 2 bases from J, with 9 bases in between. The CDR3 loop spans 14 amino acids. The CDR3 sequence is CASSLAPGTYEQYF. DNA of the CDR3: TGCGCCAGCAGCTTGGCCCCAGGCACCTACGAGCAGTACTTC.

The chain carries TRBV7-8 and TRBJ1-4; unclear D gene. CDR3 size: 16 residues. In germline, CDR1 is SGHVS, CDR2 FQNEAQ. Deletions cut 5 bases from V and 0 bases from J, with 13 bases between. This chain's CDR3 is CASSLTAFATNEKLFF. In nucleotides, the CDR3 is TGTGCCAGCAGCCTAACGGCCTTCGCAACTAATGAAAAACTGTTTTTT.

The CDR3 is CASSLVPGVQETQYF. The CDR3 DNA follows: TGTGCCAGCAGCTTAGTTCCGGGAGTCCAAGAGACCCAGTACTTC. The V gene is TRBV7-8, the J gene TRBJ2-5; tentatively, D is TRBD2 (6 bases). This CDR3 comprises 15 residues. Trimming took off 1 base at V and 1 base at J, with 10 bases between the two ends. Looked up from germline, CDR1 is SGHVS and CDR2 is FQNEAQ.

The DNA of the CDR3 is TGTGCCAGCAGTGATAAGGCGTTAGCGGGAGATTGGGATACGCAGTATTTT. Amino acids: CASSDKALAGDWDTQYF. The rearrangement links TRBV6-1 to TRBJ2-3; TRBD2 aligns across 9 bases. V shed 3 bases, J shed 6 bases, and the junction held 13 bases outside the gene matches. Germline V CDR1 and CDR2: MNHNS, SASEGT. The CDR3 runs to 17 residues.

Written as DNA, the CDR3 is TGTGCCAGCAGCGTCTCGAGCTCCTACGAGCAGTACTTC. This encodes CASSVSSSYEQYF. The chain joins TRBV9 to TRBJ2-7; no clear D. V shed 2 bases and J shed 0 bases, with 6 bases lying between them. Looked up from germline, CDR1 is SGDLS and CDR2 is YYNGEE. The CDR3 covers 13 residues.

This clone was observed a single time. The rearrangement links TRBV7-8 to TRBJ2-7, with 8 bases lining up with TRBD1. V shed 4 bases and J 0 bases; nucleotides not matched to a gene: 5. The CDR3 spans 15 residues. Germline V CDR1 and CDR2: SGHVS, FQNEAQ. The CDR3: CASSSRTGFSYEQYF. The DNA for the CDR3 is TGTGCCAGCAGCTCTAGGACAGGGTTCTCCTACGAGCAGTACTTC.

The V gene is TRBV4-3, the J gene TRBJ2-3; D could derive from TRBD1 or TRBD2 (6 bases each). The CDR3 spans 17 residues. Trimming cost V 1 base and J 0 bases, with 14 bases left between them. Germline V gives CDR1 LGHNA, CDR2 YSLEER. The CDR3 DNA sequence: TGCGCCAGCAGCCAAGTGGGGGGCGGCATTAGCACAGATACGCAGTATTTT. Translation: CASSQVGGGISTDTQYF.

The CDR3 region is CASSSTTFLNYGYTF. The DNA for the CDR3 is TGTGCCAGCAGCTCTACGACATTCCTTAACTATGGCTACACCTTC. The gene calls are TRBV7-9 and TRBJ1-2; D gene uncertain. V gave up 4 bases and J gave up 1 base, with 13 bases separating them. The CDR3 covers 15 residues. Germline V gene sequence: CDR1 SEHNR, CDR2 FQNEAQ (reference sequence). Full variable domain (remainder filled in from reference TRBV7-9 and TRBJ1-2): DTGVSQNPRHKITKRGQNVTFRCDPISEHNRLYWYRQTLGQGPEFLTYFQNEAQLEKSRLLSDRFSAERPKGSFSTLEIQRTEQGDSAMYLCASSSTTFLNYGYTFGSGTRLTVV.

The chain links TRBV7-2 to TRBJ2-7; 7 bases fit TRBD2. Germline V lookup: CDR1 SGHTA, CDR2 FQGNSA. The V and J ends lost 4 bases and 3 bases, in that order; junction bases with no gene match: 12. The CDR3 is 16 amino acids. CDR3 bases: TGTGCCAGCAGCTCCCCGAGTCAGCGGGGAGGCTACGAGCAGTACTTC. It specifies CASSSPSQRGGYEQYF.

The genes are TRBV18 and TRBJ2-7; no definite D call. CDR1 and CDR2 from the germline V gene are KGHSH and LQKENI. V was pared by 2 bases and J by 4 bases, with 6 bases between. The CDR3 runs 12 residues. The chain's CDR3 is CASSPKAYEQYF. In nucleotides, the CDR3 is TGTGCCAGCTCACCAAAAGCATACGAGCAGTACTTC.

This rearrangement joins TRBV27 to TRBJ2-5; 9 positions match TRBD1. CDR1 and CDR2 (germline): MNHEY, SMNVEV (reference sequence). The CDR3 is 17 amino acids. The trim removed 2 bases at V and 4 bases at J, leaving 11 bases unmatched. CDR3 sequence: CASSLVRTGGLRETQYF. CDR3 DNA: TGTGCCAGCAGTTTAGTCCGTACAGGGGGCTTGCGAGAGACCCAGTACTTC.